What follows are 19 T cell receptor beta chains derived from one specimen sequenced in a study of shared clonotypes between healthy human individuals. Generated by immunoSEQ multiplex PCR, the TCRdb table keeps only in-frame clones and is missing some. The sample shows 200,000 to 250,000 clones, approximately 70% of them seen only once. Input material: memory CD4+ T cells sorted from blood. Specified subset: CD45RA-negative fraction. The receptors stem from a man in his thirties or forties in good health.

CDR3 sequence reads: CASSPRGQSGYNEQFF. Here the CDR3 DNA reads TGTGCCAGCTCACCAAGGGGGCAAAGTGGGTACAATGAGCAGTTCTTC. J is TRBJ2-1 and V is TRBV18; 7 nucleotides align to TRBD1. This CDR3 has 16 residues. The J segment lost 4 bases and the V segment lost 2 bases, leaving 8 bases of the junction unmatched. The germline gives CDR1 KGHSH, CDR2 LQKENI.

This clone was seen just once. The rearrangement joins TRBV5-5 to TRBJ2-3, with D tentatively TRBD2 (5 bases). V was clipped by 7 bases and J by 5 bases, with 11 bases between them. Per the germline V gene, CDR1 is SGHKS and CDR2 is YYEKEE (reference sequence). This CDR3 has 12 residues. CDR3 bases: TGTGCCAGCGGAGGAGCGGAAGATACGCAGTATTTT. This sequence encodes CASGGAEDTQYF.

The CDR3, as DNA: TGTGCCAGCAGCCAACGCGGGAGTCCAACCTACGAGCAGTACTTC. The encoded protein is CASSQRGSPTYEQYF. The V gene is TRBV13, the J gene TRBJ2-7; 7 bases line up with TRBD2. V trimming: 5 bases; J trimming: 2 bases; junction bases outside the gene matches: 9. The germline V gene encodes CDR1 PRHDT and CDR2 FYEKMQ (reference sequence). This CDR3 is built from 15 residues. Based on the CDR3 plus reference TRBV13 and TRBJ2-7, the full variable domain is AAGVIQSPRHLIKEKRETATLKCYPIPRHDTVYWYQQGPGQDPQFLISFYEKMQSDKGSIPDRFSAQQFSDYHSELNMSSLELGDSALYFCASSQRGSPTYEQYFGPGTRLTVT.

The chain recombines TRBV9 with TRBJ2-2; 8 bases fit TRBD1. Germline V CDR1 and CDR2: SGDLS, YYNGEE. This CDR3 spans 16 amino acids. Trimming at V came to 4 bases and at J to 4 bases, leaving 9 bases not matched to a gene. The CDR3 loop is CASSTGQVAATGELFF. The CDR3 DNA sequence: TGTGCCAGCAGCACGGGACAGGTGGCGGCCACCGGGGAGCTGTTTTTT.

This clone was seen at least ten times. The chain employs TRBV9 and TRBJ1-2; D is perhaps TRBD1 (6 bases). Germline values: CDR1 SGDLS, CDR2 YYNGEE. This CDR3 has 14 amino acids. With 3 bases removed from V and 7 bases from J, the gap between germline ends came to 16 bases. CDR3 DNA: TGTGCCAGCAGCGCTGGGGGCAGCCGCCTTGGCTACACCTTC. This codes for CASSAGGSRLGYTF. Complete variable domain (other parts from reference TRBV9 and TRBJ1-2): DSGVTQTPKHLITATGQRVTLRCSPRSGDLSVYWYQQSLDQGLQFLIQYYNGEERAKGNILERFSAQQFPDLHSELNLSSLELGDSALYFCASSAGGSRLGYTFGSGTRLTVV.

V and J are TRBV5-5 and TRBJ2-7; maybe TRBD2 (5 bases). The CDR3 consists of 15 residues. Germline CDR1 reads SGHKS; CDR2 reads YYEKEE (reference sequence). V was cut by 2 bases and J by 3 bases, with 15 bases left in between. CDR3 loop: CASSLDGVRGYEQYF. CDR3 nucleotide sequence: TGTGCCAGCAGCTTAGACGGGGTTCGGGGCTACGAGCAGTACTTC.

The chain recombines TRBV4-3 with TRBJ2-1; the match to TRBD2 covers 14 bases. V was clipped by 1 base and J by 1 base; unmatched bases: 9. Germline V gene data show CDR1 as LGHNA and CDR2 as YSLEER. The CDR3 has 20 amino acids. CDR3 in amino acids: CASSQVVGLAGGGSYNEQFF. The DNA for the CDR3 is TGCGCCAGCAGCCAAGTAGTAGGACTAGCGGGAGGCGGTTCCTACAATGAGCAGTTCTTC.

The chain joins TRBV28 to TRBJ2-1, with 10 bases matching TRBD2. CDR1 and CDR2 (germline): MDHEN, SYDVKM. Trimming at V came to 5 bases and at J to 0 bases, leaving 4 bases not matched to a gene. The CDR3 covers 16 residues. The CDR3 bases are TGTGCCAGCAGTGTGACTAGCGGGCGCTCCTACAATGAGCAGTTCTTC. Its translation is CASSVTSGRSYNEQFF.

V and J are TRBV7-2 and TRBJ2-1, with 10 bases aligning to TRBD2. The J segment lost 8 bases and the V segment lost 7 bases, leaving 8 bases of the junction unmatched. This CDR3 has 14 amino acids. In germline, CDR1 is SGHTA, CDR2 FQGNSA. In DNA, the CDR3 is TGTGCCAGCAACCTGGATAGCGGGAGGTATGAGCAGTTCTTC. Residues: CASNLDSGRYEQFF.

J is TRBJ2-3 and V is TRBV7-2, with D perhaps matching TRBD1 (6 bases). The CDR3 is 15 amino acids. Germline values: CDR1 SGHTA, CDR2 FQGNSA. Trimming left V 2 bases short and J 2 bases short, with 11 bases between. The CDR3 protein is CASSLSWGHTDTQYF. Written as DNA, the CDR3 is TGTGCCAGCAGCTTATCTTGGGGACACACAGATACGCAGTATTTT.

The chain combines TRBV30 with TRBJ2-3; D gene uncertain. The V gene lost 0 bases and the J gene lost 2 bases, with 6 bases spanning the gap. This CDR3 comprises 13 residues. Germline CDR1 and CDR2: GTSNPN and SVGIG (reference sequence). This CDR3 reads CAWSVLYTDTQYF. The CDR3 region has the DNA TGTGCCTGGAGTGTACTGTACACAGATACGCAGTATTTT.

The chain combines TRBV21-1 with TRBJ1-2; the table's D call, TRBD1, has no DNA check behind it. TRBV21-1 is labeled a pseudogene. CDR3 length: 13 residues. For the CDR3, the DNA is TGTGCCAGCAGTGGACAGGGCTTCTATGGCTACACCTTC. It translates to CASSGQGFYGYTF.

The chain uses TRBV18 and TRBJ1-1; 8 nucleotides line up with TRBD1. The CDR3 covers 14 residues. Unmatched junction bases numbered 8, after V lost 6 bases and J lost 5 bases. The germline gives CDR1 KGHSH, CDR2 LQKENI. As DNA, the CDR3 is TGTGCCAGCTCGGCTGGACAGGGCGGGACTGAAGCTTTCTTT. Its translation is CASSAGQGGTEAFF.

The rearrangement joins TRBV7-8 to TRBJ2-1; 7 bases match TRBD2. CDR1 and CDR2 from the germline V gene are SGHVS and FQNEAQ. This CDR3 is 20 amino acids long. V lost 3 bases and J lost 0; bases outside the gene matches: 17. CDR3 in amino acids: CASSLGGLGFGRSSYNEQFF. For the CDR3, the DNA is TGTGCCAGCAGCTTGGGAGGACTAGGTTTTGGCCGAAGCTCCTACAATGAGCAGTTCTTC. The full variable domain, with the rest looked up from reference TRBV7-8 and TRBJ2-1, is GAGVSQSPRYKVAKRGQDVALRCDPISGHVSLFWYQQALGQGPEFLTYFQNEAQLDKSGLPSDRFFAERPEGSVSTLKIQRTQQEDSAVYLCASSLGGLGFGRSSYNEQFFGPGTRLTVL.

This clone came up a few times. This chain uses TRBV21-1 with TRBJ2-5; TRBD1 was called by the table and not checked on the DNA. TRBV21-1 is termed a pseudogene. The CDR3 extends over 15 amino acids. Here the CDR3 reads CASSKLYSSQETQYF. The DNA for the CDR3 is TGTGCCAGCAGCAAACTCTACAGCTCCCAAGAGACCCAGTACTTC.

This clone was recorded a few times. The rearrangement joins TRBV27 to TRBJ2-7, with D hard to call. Per the germline V gene, CDR1 is MNHEY and CDR2 is SMNVEV (reference sequence). Trimming removed 6 bases from V and 1 base from J, with 13 bases in between. CDR3 length equals 14 residues. The CDR3 protein is CASRVTVSSYEQYF. In DNA form, the CDR3 reads TGTGCCAGCAGAGTGACCGTCAGTTCCTACGAGCAGTACTTC.

The chain employs TRBV11-1 and TRBJ2-2; tentative D call: TRBD1 (6 bases). V was clipped by 5 bases and J by 3 bases, with 16 bases between them. The length of the CDR3 is 16 residues. Germline V CDR1 and CDR2: SGHAT, FQDESV (reference sequence). The CDR3 DNA reads as TGTGCCAGCAGCCGAGGTGGGGGCTCCCACACCGGGGAGCTGTTTTTT. This codes for CASSRGGGSHTGELFF.

The V and J genes are TRBV4-1 and TRBJ1-3, with 9 bases identical to TRBD1. V was pared by 4 bases and J by 0 bases, with 19 bases of the junction left unmatched. The germline V gene encodes CDR1 MGHRA and CDR2 YSYEKL. The CDR3 runs 21 residues. CDR3 loop: CASSPQKGDREIVGSGNTIYF. The CDR3 bases are TGCGCCAGCAGCCCCCAGAAGGGGGACAGGGAGATTGTCGGCTCTGGAAACACCATATATTTT.

This clone was counted once. This sequence joins TRBV10-3 and TRBJ2-2, with D possibly called TRBD1 or TRBD2 (7 bases each). The CDR3 consists of 14 residues. CDR1 and CDR2 (germline): ENHRY, SYGVKD. V dropped 10 bases and J dropped 0 bases, with 12 bases sitting between them. CDR3 in amino acids: CASQGGANTGELFF. In nucleotides, the CDR3 is TGTGCCAGCCAGGGGGGGGCGAACACCGGGGAGCTGTTTTTT.